A selection of T cell receptor beta chains follows, all from one sample in a study of kidney transplant recipient with SARS-CoV-2 infection. A single record per CDR3 protein comes from TCRdb applying MiXCR to the reads. This sample yields about 240,000 distinct CDR3 sequences, of which more than 25% are seen a single time; roughly 7.3% belongs to the top ten. Sequenced here: a blood sample, sampled at baseline and on day 111 from a kidney transplant recipient. The receptors stem from a male patient between 25 and 39 years old who had COVID-19 and was a kidney transplant recipient. Some T cells may be transferred from the graft donor. CDR3s include the opening cysteine and the closing phenylalanine or tryptophan. The order of the fields is clone size, CDR3 length, D gene, J gene, V gene, CDR3 protein, CDR3 DNA. A D gene is named only where the DNA matches it firmly. The size field is filled for only some rows; it gives once, few, many or a size class.

NA	16	TRBD2	TRBJ2-1	TRBV5-4	CASSPDPSGSYNEQFF	TGTGCCAGCAGCCCGGACCCGAGCGGGAGTTACAATGAGCAGTTCTTC
many	16	TRBD1	TRBJ1-2	TRBV27	CASRSGTGGASYGYTF	TGTGCCAGCAGGTCCGGGACAGGGGGCGCTTCCTATGGCTACACCTTC
many	17	NA	TRBJ1-2	TRBV12-3/TRBV12-4	CASSPCSTAGKTYGYTF	TGTGCCAGCAGTCCATGTTCCACAGCAGGAAAGACCTATGGCTACACCTTC
many	15	NA	TRBJ1-2	TRBV7-2	CASSLEGEWDYGYTF	TGTGCCAGCAGCTTAGAGGGGGAGTGGGACTATGGCTACACCTTC
few	16	TRBD2	TRBJ2-1	TRBV2	CASRLPGLAVYNEQFF	TGTGCCAGCAGACTCCCGGGACTAGCGGTATACAATGAGCAGTTCTTC
many	17	NA	TRBJ1-2	TRBV6-8	CASSLAQRSRKTYGYTF	TGTGCCAGCAGTTTAGCACAACGCTCTAGAAAGACCTATGGCTACACCTTC
few	16	TRBD2	TRBJ2-1	TRBV7-6	CASSPGLSGGNNEQFF	TGTGCCAGCAGCCCAGGGCTTTCGGGAGGGAACAATGAGCAGTTCTTC
many	17	NA	TRBJ2-3	TRBV21-1	CASRIKIATVMQDTQYF	TGTGCCAGCAGAATAAAGATAGCTACAGTCATGCAAGATACGCAGTATTTT
few	14	TRBD1	TRBJ2-4	TRBV5-1	CASSLARTGDIQYF	TGCGCCAGCAGCTTGGCACGGACAGGGGACATTCAGTACTTC
many	16	NA	TRBJ1-1	TRBV12-5	CASGSDKGHMNTEAFF	TGTGCTAGTGGTTCCGATAAGGGCCATATGAACACTGAAGCTTTCTTT
many	17	NA	TRBJ1-2	TRBV10-1	CASSVEERSRKTYGYTF	TGCGCCAGCAGTGTAGAGGAAAGATCGCGAAAGACCTATGGCTACACCTTC
few	14	NA	TRBJ2-5	TRBV6-1	CASSKQGFQETQYF	TGTGCCAGCAGCAAACAGGGATTCCAAGAGACCCAGTACTTC
many	18	NA	TRBJ2-2	TRBV3-1	CASSSMDPISGLTGELFF	TGTGCCAGCAGCTCCATGGATCCCATTTCAGGCTTGACCGGGGAGCTGTTTTTT
many	19	NA	TRBJ2-2	TRBV21-1	CASSKALGWPLPSTGELFF	TGTGCCAGCAGCAAAGCGCTCGGGTGGCCCCTCCCTAGCACCGGGGAGCTGTTTTTT
many	17	NA	TRBJ1-2	TRBV7-7	CASSYGRKCRKTYGYTF	TGTGCCAGCAGCTATGGGCGTAAGTGCCGAAAGACCTATGGCTACACCTTC
many	16	TRBD1	TRBJ1-1	TRBV12-3/TRBV12-4	CASSLAPGTGNTEAFF	TGTGCCAGCAGTTTAGCCCCTGGGACAGGGAACACTGAAGCTTTCTTT
few	15	TRBD1	TRBJ2-1	TRBV27	CASGSGQGIYNEQFF	TGTGCCAGCGGCTCGGGACAGGGAATCTACAATGAGCAGTTCTTC
many	14	NA	TRBJ1-5	TRBV3-1	CASSPFGAQEPQHF	TGTGCCAGCAGCCCCTTCGGGGCACAGGAGCCCCAGCATTTT
few	17	NA	TRBJ1-2	TRBV7-6	CASSLRAESRKTYGYTF	TGTGCCAGCAGCTTACGTGCTGAATCTCGAAAGACCTATGGCTACACCTTC
many	14	TRBD1	TRBJ2-7	TRBV20-1	CSASKKGAPYEQYF	TGCAGTGCTAGTAAAAAGGGGGCACCCTACGAGCAGTACTTC
many	14	NA	TRBJ1-1	TRBV7-3	CASSYGGLGTEAFF	TGTGCCAGCAGCTACGGGGGTTTAGGCACTGAAGCTTTCTTT
few	17	TRBD2	TRBJ2-3	TRBV20-1	CSASPLQLAGGTDTQYF	TGCAGTGCTAGCCCCCTTCAACTAGCGGGAGGCACAGATACGCAGTATTTT
many	14	TRBD1	TRBJ1-2	TRBV28	CASSQTGAGGGYTF	TGTGCCAGCAGTCAAACCGGGGCAGGGGGAGGCTACACCTTC
NA	14	TRBD2	TRBJ2-1	TRBV6-4	CASRVPSGRLPQFF	TGTGCCAGCAGGGTGCCAAGCGGGAGGCTGCCGCAGTTCTTC